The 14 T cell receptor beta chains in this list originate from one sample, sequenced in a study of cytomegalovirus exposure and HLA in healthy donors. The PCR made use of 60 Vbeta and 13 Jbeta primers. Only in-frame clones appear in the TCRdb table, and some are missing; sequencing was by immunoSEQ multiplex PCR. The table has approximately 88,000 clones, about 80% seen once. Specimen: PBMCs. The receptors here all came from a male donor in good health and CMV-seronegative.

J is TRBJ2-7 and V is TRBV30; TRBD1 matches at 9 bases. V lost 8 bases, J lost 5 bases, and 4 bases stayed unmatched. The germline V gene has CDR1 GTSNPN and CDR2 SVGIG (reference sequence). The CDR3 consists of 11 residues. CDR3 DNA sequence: TGTGCCGGGGACAGGGTGCACGAGCAGTACTTC. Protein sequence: CAGDRVHEQYF.

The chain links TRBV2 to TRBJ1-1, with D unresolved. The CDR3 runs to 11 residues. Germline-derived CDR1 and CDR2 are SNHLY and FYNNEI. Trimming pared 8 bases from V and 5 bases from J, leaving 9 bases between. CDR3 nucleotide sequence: TGTGCCAGCCGAGGTGAGACTGAAGCTTTCTTT. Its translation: CASRGETEAFF.

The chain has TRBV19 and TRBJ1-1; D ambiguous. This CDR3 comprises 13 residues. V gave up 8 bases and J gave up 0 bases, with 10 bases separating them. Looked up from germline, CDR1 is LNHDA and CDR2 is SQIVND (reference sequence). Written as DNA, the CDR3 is TGTGCCAGTCGGGAGGAGATGAACACTGAAGCTTTCTTT. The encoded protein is CASREEMNTEAFF.

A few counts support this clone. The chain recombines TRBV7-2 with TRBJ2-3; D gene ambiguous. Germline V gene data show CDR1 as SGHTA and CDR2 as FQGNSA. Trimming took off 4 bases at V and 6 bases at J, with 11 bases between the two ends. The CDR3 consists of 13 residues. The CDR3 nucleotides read TGTGCCAGCAGCTCGCTTATCAGGGATACGCAGTATTTT. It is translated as CASSSLIRDTQYF. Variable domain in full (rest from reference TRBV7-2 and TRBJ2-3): GAGVSQSPSNKVTEKGKDVELRCDPISGHTALYWYRQSLGQGLEFLIYFQGNSAPDKSGLPSDRFSAERTGGSVSTLTIQRTQQEDSAVYLCASSSLIRDTQYFGPGTRLTVL.

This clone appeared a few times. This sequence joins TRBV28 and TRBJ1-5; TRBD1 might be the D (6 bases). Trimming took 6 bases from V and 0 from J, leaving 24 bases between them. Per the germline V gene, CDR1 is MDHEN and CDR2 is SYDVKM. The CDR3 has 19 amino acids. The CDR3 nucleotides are TGTGCCAGCAGACCCCAAACAGGGAAGATAGATTATAGCAATCAGCCCCAGCATTTT. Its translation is CASRPQTGKIDYSNQPQHF.

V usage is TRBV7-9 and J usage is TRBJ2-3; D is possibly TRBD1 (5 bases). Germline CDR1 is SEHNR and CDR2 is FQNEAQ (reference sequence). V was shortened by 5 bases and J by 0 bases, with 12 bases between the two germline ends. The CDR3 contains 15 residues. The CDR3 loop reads CASSGHTTSTDTQYF. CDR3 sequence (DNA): TGTGCCAGCAGCGGACATACTACTAGCACAGATACGCAGTATTTT.

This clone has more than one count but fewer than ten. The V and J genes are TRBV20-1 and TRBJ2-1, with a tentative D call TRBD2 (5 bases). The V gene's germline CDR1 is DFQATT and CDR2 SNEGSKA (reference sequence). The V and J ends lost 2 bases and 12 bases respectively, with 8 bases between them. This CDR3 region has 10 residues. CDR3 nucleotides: TGCAGTGCTAGACTGGGGAGGCAGTTCTTC. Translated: CSARLGRQFF.

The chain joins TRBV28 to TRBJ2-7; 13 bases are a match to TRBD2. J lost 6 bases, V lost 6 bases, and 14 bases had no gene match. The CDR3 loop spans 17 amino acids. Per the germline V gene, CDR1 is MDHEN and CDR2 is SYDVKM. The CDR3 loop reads CASSPGLAGTLGAEQYF. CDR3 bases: TGTGCCAGCAGCCCGGGACTAGCGGGGACTTTAGGTGCCGAGCAGTACTTC.

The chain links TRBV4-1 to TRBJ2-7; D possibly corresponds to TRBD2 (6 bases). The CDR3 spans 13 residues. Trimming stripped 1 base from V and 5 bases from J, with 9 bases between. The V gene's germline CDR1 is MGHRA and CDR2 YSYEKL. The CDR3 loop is CASSQGGVHEQYF. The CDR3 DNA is TGCGCCAGCAGCCAAGGGGGGGTCCACGAGCAGTACTTC.

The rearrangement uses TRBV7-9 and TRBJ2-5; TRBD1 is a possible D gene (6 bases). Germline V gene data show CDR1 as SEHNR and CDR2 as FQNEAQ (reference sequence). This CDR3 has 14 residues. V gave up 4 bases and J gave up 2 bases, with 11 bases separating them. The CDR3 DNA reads TGTGCCAGCAGCTATACAGGGAGACAAGAGACCCAGTACTTC. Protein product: CASSYTGRQETQYF.

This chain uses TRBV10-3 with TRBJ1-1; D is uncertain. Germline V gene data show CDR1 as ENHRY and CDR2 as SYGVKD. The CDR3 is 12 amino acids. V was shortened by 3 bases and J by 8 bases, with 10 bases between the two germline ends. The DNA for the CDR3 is TGTGCCATCAGTGACACTAGCCCCGAAGCTTTCTTT. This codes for CAISDTSPEAFF.

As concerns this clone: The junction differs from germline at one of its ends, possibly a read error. CDR3 sequence reads: CASRPGQGKLTKEKLFF. The CDR3 DNA is TGTGCCAGCAGGCCGGGACAGGGGAAATTAACTAAGGAAAAACTGTTTTTT. The chain uses TRBV2 and TRBJ1-4; 10 positions agree with TRBD1. CDR3 length: 17 amino acids. Germline CDR1 reads SNHLY; CDR2 reads FYNNEI.

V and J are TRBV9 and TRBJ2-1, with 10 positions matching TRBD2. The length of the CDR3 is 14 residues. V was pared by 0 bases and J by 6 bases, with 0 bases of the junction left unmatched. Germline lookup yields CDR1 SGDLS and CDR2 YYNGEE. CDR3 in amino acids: CASSVGTSGNEQFF. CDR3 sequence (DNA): TGTGCCAGCAGCGTAGGGACTAGCGGCAATGAGCAGTTCTTC.

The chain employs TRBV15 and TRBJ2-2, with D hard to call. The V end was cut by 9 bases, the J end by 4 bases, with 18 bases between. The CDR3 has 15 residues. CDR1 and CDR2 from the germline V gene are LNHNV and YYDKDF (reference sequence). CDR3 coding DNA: TGTGCCACAAAAAAAGATCAGGAAATCACCGGGGAGCTGTTTTTT. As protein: CATKKDQEITGELFF. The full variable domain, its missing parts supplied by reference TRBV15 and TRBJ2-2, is DAMVIQNPRYQVTQFGKPVTLSCSQTLNHNVMYWYQQKSSQAPKLLFHYYDKDFNNEADTPDNFQSRRPNTSFCFLDIRSPGLGDTAMYLCATKKDQEITGELFFGEGSRLTVL.